This T cell receptor beta chain was obtained from a study of T cell clonotyping in hematopoietic cell transplantation. Findings and caveats of the study: Graft donor and pretransplant recipient Inverse Simpson Index values predicted broader posttransplant TCR diversity.

In the case of this clone: The target antigen is unknown.

The protocol was immunoSEQ multiplex PCR, while the TCRdb copy is restricted to in-frame clones and leaves out a portion. The sample has fewer than 50,000 clones, about 95% seen once. The CDR3 sequence is 15 residues long. Per the germline V gene, CDR1 is SGHTA and CDR2 is FQGNSA. The ends were cut back, 1 base at V and 5 bases at J, with 14 bases in the middle. Specimen: peripheral blood mononuclear cells. The sequence came from a woman aged 45-60 years in good health. Some clones in this sample may be carry-over from other donors' samples. The gene calls are TRBV7-2 and TRBJ1-2; maybe TRBD1 (5 bases). The CDR3: CASSLGAGFGYGYTF. DNA of the CDR3: TGTGCCAGCAGCTTAGGCGCAGGGTTTGGATATGGCTACACCTTC.